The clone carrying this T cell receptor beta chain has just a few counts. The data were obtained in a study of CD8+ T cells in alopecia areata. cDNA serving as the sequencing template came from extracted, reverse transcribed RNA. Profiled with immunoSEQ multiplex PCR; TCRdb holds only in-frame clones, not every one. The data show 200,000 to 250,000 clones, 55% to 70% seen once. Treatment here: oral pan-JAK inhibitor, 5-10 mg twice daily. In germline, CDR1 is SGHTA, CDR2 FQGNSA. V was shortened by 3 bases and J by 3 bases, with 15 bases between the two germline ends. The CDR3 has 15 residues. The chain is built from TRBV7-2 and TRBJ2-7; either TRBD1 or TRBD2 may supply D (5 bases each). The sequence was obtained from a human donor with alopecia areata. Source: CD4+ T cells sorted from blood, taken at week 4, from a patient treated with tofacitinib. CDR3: CASSLAGTQVYEQYF. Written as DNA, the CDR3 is TGTGCCAGCAGCTTGGCAGGGACCCAAGTCTACGAGCAGTACTTC.